The 29 T cell receptor beta chains in this list originate from one sample, sequenced in a study of cytomegalovirus exposure and HLA in healthy donors. 60 Vbeta and 13 Jbeta primers were used in PCR. The repertoire was sequenced with immunoSEQ multiplex PCR; TCRdb's copy has only in-frame clones and lacks some. The data hold nearly 200,000 clones, with over 65% observed a single time. Sequencing was done on a sample of PBMCs. The receptor set was obtained from a boy aged 2 to 9 in good health and CMV-seronegative.

The chain has TRBV5-1 and TRBJ2-1; 11 bases are shared with TRBD2. Germline V lookup: CDR1 SGHRS, CDR2 YFSETQ. V lost 4 bases to trimming and J lost 0 bases; unmatched junction nucleotides: 15. This CDR3 comprises 20 residues. The CDR3 is CASSDGGLAAYRRSYNEQFF. The DNA for the CDR3 is TGCGCCAGCAGCGACGGGGGACTAGCGGCCTATAGGCGCTCCTACAATGAGCAGTTCTTC.

This chain connects TRBV6-6 to TRBJ2-3; 10 nucleotides align to TRBD2. CDR3 length: 15 amino acids. Trimming cost V 6 bases and J 2 bases; bases outside gene matches: 5. The germline gives CDR1 MNHNY, CDR2 SVGAGI (reference sequence). The CDR3 protein is CASSLAGVITDTQYF. CDR3 coding DNA: TGTGCCAGCAGCCTAGCGGGGGTGATCACAGATACGCAGTATTTT.

Of note for this clone: Relative to the germline gene, one junction end is altered; a read error may explain this. The chain employs TRBV7-9 and TRBJ2-5, with a possible D match to TRBD2 (5 bases). Looked up from germline, CDR1 is SEHNR and CDR2 is FQNEAQ (reference sequence). The CDR3 has 14 residues. CDR3 coding DNA: TGTTCCAGCAGCTTAAGGGCACTAGTGGAGACCCAGTACTTC. The encoded protein is CSSSLRALVETQYF.

The CDR3 coding sequence is TGTGCCAGCAGCCTACCGACTGGAAATACGCAGTATTTT. This encodes CASSLPTGNTQYF. The genes are TRBV7-9 and TRBJ2-3; D is uncertain. V was trimmed by 5 bases and J by 7 bases, leaving 13 bases between them. The CDR3 covers 13 residues. The V gene's germline CDR1 is SEHNR and CDR2 FQNEAQ (reference sequence).

This clone was found a few times. The J gene is TRBJ2-7, the V gene TRBV11-2; 9 nucleotides match TRBD2. With V trimmed by 5 bases and J by 5 bases, 10 bases remained unmatched. Germline V lookup: CDR1 SGHAT, CDR2 FQNNGV. This CDR3 is 15 amino acids long. CDR3 nucleotide sequence: TGTGCCAGCAGCCAGCTGCTAGCGGGGACCCACGAGCAGTACTTC. The encoded protein is CASSQLLAGTHEQYF.

This clone came up a few times. This chain links TRBV29-1 with TRBJ1-1, with 8 bases identical to TRBD1. This CDR3 has 14 amino acids. Trimming took 7 bases from V and 3 from J; bases not matched to a gene: 10. Germline loops: CDR1 SQVTM, CDR2 ANQGSEA. CDR3 in amino acids: CSGERTGGDTEAFF. CDR3 in DNA: TGCAGCGGGGAACGCACAGGGGGGGACACTGAAGCTTTCTTT.

The J gene is TRBJ1-5, the V gene TRBV7-8; a possible D gene is TRBD1 (5 bases). The CDR3 consists of 17 residues. The V end lost 1 base, the J end lost 1 base, and 14 bases lay between the germline ends. Germline V gene sequence: CDR1 SGHVS, CDR2 FQNEAQ. The CDR3 nucleotides read TGTGCCAGCAGCTTAGTGCAGGGAGGTGTGAGCAATCAGCCCCAGCATTTT. Amino acids: CASSLVQGGVSNQPQHF.

This clone has a handful of counts. The V call is TRBV29-1, the J call TRBJ2-3; 9 bases match TRBD2. This CDR3 spans 14 amino acids. J gave up 2 bases and V 5 bases, and 5 bases lay outside the gene matches. CDR1 SQVTM and CDR2 ANQGSEA come from the germline V gene. The CDR3 protein is CSVTAGGFTDTQYF. The DNA of the CDR3 is TGCAGCGTTACAGCGGGGGGTTTCACAGATACGCAGTATTTT.

The gene calls are TRBV5-6 and TRBJ2-5; TRBD2 matches at 7 bases. Germline values: CDR1 SGHDT, CDR2 YYEEEE. This CDR3 spans 10 amino acids. Trimming at V came to 7 bases and at J to 8 bases, leaving 2 bases not matched to a gene. CDR3 nucleotides: TGTGCCAGCGGCGGGGGTACCCAGTACTTC. Its translation: CASGGGTQYF.

This sequence joins TRBV6-5 and TRBJ2-5, with 7 bases fitting TRBD1. The J call may be wrong; the DNA end is better matched by TRBJ2-7. Germline V lookup: CDR1 MNHEY, CDR2 SVGAGI. The length of the CDR3 is 15 residues. CDR3 nucleotide sequence: TGTGCCAGCAGCCGAACCGGGACAGCTCCCTACGAGCAGTACTTC. Amino acids: CASSRTGTAPYEQYF.

The J gene is TRBJ2-2, the V gene TRBV5-4; 7 bases fit TRBD1. V shed 0 bases and J 5 bases; nucleotides not matched to a gene: 7. CDR1 and CDR2 from the germline V gene are SGHNT and YYREEE (reference sequence). The CDR3 is 16 residues long. The CDR3 DNA is TGTGCCAGCAGCTTGGACCCGGGACAGCCTACCGGGGAGCTGTTTTTT. This encodes CASSLDPGQPTGELFF.

This chain links TRBV29-1 with TRBJ2-7, with 9 bases matching TRBD2. V was pared by 2 bases and J by 5 bases, with 7 bases of the junction left unmatched. There are 14 residues in the CDR3. Germline-derived CDR1 and CDR2 are SQVTM and ANQGSEA. CDR3 amino acids: CSVEMGSGGHEQYF. The CDR3 nucleotides read TGCAGCGTTGAAATGGGTAGCGGGGGACACGAGCAGTACTTC.

The rearrangement links TRBV7-8 to TRBJ2-5; D is uncertain. The CDR3 is made up of 14 amino acids. Germline CDR1 and CDR2: SGHVS and FQNEAQ. The V gene lost 3 bases and the J gene lost 3 bases, with 11 bases spanning the gap. The CDR3: CASSFRGAKETQYF. The CDR3 nucleotides read TGTGCCAGCAGCTTTAGAGGAGCCAAAGAGACCCAGTACTTC. The full variable domain, rest sourced from reference TRBV7-8 and TRBJ2-5, is GAGVSQSPRYKVAKRGQDVALRCDPISGHVSLFWYQQALGQGPEFLTYFQNEAQLDKSGLPSDRFFAERPEGSVSTLKIQRTQQEDSAVYLCASSFRGAKETQYFGPGTRLLVL.

The V and J genes are TRBV6-1 and TRBJ1-2; 8 bases match TRBD1. This CDR3 has 13 residues. Germline CDR1 is MNHNS and CDR2 is SASEGT. V gave up 11 bases and J gave up 4 bases; unmatched junction bases: 9. CDR3 sequence reads: CAGRRTGLYGYTF. The CDR3 region has the DNA TGTGCCGGACGTAGGACAGGGCTCTATGGCTACACCTTC.

V and J are TRBV29-1 and TRBJ2-2; no reliable D call. The CDR3 is 12 residues long. Trimming pared 2 bases from V and 8 bases from J, leaving 9 bases between. Per the germline V gene, CDR1 is SQVTM and CDR2 is ANQGSEA. The CDR3 DNA reads as TGCAGCGTTGAATCCAGGTTTGGGGAGCTGTTTTTT. Amino acid sequence: CSVESRFGELFF.

J is TRBJ2-1 and V is TRBV30; 8 bases match TRBD2. The CDR3 totals 17 residues. V gave up 5 bases and J gave up 0 bases; unmatched junction bases: 12. Germline-derived CDR1 and CDR2 are GTSNPN and SVGIG (reference sequence). The DNA of the CDR3 is TGTGCCTGGGACCTCGGACCGGGGGGGAACTCCTACAATGAGCAGTTCTTC. Translation gives CAWDLGPGGNSYNEQFF. The whole variable domain, remainder taken from reference TRBV30 and TRBJ2-1, is SQTIHQWPATLVQPVGSPLSLECTVEGTSNPNLYWYRQAAGRGLQLLFYSVGIGQISSEVPQNLSASRPQDRQFILSSKKLLLSDSGFYLCAWDLGPGGNSYNEQFFGPGTRLTVL.

The V and J genes are TRBV11-2 and TRBJ2-7; the D gene is possibly TRBD2 (5 bases). The germline V and J ends were trimmed by 5 bases and 6 bases, with 17 bases remaining between them. The CDR3 is 14 amino acids. Per the germline V gene, CDR1 is SGHAT and CDR2 is FQNNGV. The CDR3 bases are TGTGCCAGCAGCGACGGCTCCTACGCGGGCGAGCAGTACTTC. This encodes CASSDGSYAGEQYF.

On this clone: At one of its ends the junction is not consistent with the germline gene, which may arise from a read error. The chain employs TRBV6-5 and TRBJ2-5; 11 nucleotides match TRBD2. The germline V gene encodes CDR1 MNHEY and CDR2 SVGAGI. The CDR3 totals 15 residues. The CDR3 DNA is TGTGCCAGCAGTTACATACTAGCGGGGGAAGAGGCCCAGTACTTC. Its protein product is CASSYILAGEEAQYF.

The rearrangement joins TRBV6-5 to TRBJ1-2, with D possibly being TRBD1 (6 bases). CDR3 size: 14 residues. V was clipped by 6 bases and J by 6 bases, with 17 bases between them. Germline CDR1 is MNHEY and CDR2 is SVGAGI. The CDR3, as DNA: TGTGCCAGCAGCGATCGGGGGGCGGTCGATGGCTACACCTTC. Translation gives CASSDRGAVDGYTF.

The genes are TRBV9 and TRBJ1-3; D remains ambiguous. The CDR3 is 18 amino acids. Germline V gene lookup returns CDR1 SGDLS and CDR2 YYNGEE. Trimming pared 0 bases from V and 6 bases from J, leaving 22 bases between. Here the CDR3 DNA reads TGTGCCAGCAGCGTAGTTCCGGCCCCCGGGGATCCAGCAAACACCATATATTTT. It is translated as CASSVVPAPGDPANTIYF.

The chain couples TRBV5-1 to TRBJ2-3; 7 positions agree with TRBD2. The CDR3 spans 14 residues. Per the germline V gene, CDR1 is SGHRS and CDR2 is YFSETQ. Trimming at V came to 4 bases and at J to 1 base, leaving 3 bases not matched to a gene. Here the CDR3 reads CASSPREGTDTQYF. For the CDR3, the DNA is TGCGCCAGCAGCCCCCGGGAGGGCACAGATACGCAGTATTTT.

This chain links TRBV19 with TRBJ2-3; D is unclear. Per the germline V gene, CDR1 is LNHDA and CDR2 is SQIVND (reference sequence). The V end lost 6 bases, the J end lost 9 bases, and 10 bases lay between the germline ends. CDR3 length: 11 amino acids. CDR3 amino acids: CASSRMSTQYF. CDR3 in DNA: TGTGCCAGTAGCAGAATGTCAACGCAGTATTTT.

The chain has TRBV2 and TRBJ1-6; D is unresolved. The CDR3 is 13 amino acids. Trimming shortened V by 0 bases and J by 8 bases, and 5 bases separated the two germline ends. The germline CDR1 and CDR2 sequences are SNHLY and FYNNEI. This chain's CDR3 is CASSEARDSPLHF. DNA for the CDR3: TGTGCCAGCAGTGAAGCGAGGGATTCACCCCTCCACTTT. Together with reference TRBV2 and TRBJ1-6, the CDR3 gives the full variable domain: EPEVTQTPSHQVTQMGQEVILRCVPISNHLYFYWYRQILGQKVEFLVSFYNNEISEKSEIFDDQFSVERPDGSNFTLKIRSTKLEDSAMYFCASSEARDSPLHFGNGTRLTVT.

The V and J genes are TRBV12-5 and TRBJ2-5, with D perhaps matching TRBD2 (5 bases). The DNA end lines up better with TRBJ2-7; the J call may be wrong. The CDR3 has 13 residues. Germline CDR1 LGHNT, CDR2 FRNRAP. The CDR3 nucleotides read TGTGCTAGTGGGGAGGCAGGAGTGCACGAGCAGTACTTC. Its translation: CASGEAGVHEQYF.

V and J are TRBV4-2 and TRBJ2-1, with 11 nucleotides matching TRBD2. The germline V gene has CDR1 LGHNA and CDR2 YNFKEQ. J was trimmed by 4 bases and V by 6 bases; bases with no gene match: 5. CDR3 length equals 15 residues. Written as DNA, the CDR3 is TGTGCCAGCAGACCAGCTAGCGGGGGGTACAATGAGCAGTTCTTC. Its protein is CASRPASGGYNEQFF.

The J gene is TRBJ2-1, the V gene TRBV5-6; D gene unclear. Germline lookup yields CDR1 SGHDT and CDR2 YYEEEE. There are 12 residues in the CDR3. Trimming pared 4 bases from V and 10 bases from J, leaving 12 bases between. This CDR3 reads CASSLRQDEQFF. Here the CDR3 DNA reads TGTGCCAGCAGCCTTCGACAAGACGAGCAGTTCTTC.

The V gene is TRBV6-1, the J gene TRBJ2-4, with D tentatively TRBD2 (6 bases). In germline, CDR1 is MNHNS, CDR2 SASEGT. V was trimmed by 0 bases and J by 9 bases, leaving 6 bases between them. The CDR3 covers 12 residues. CDR3 sequence (DNA): TGTGCCAGCAGTGAAGCGGGGGGCATTCAGTACTTC. The encoded protein is CASSEAGGIQYF.

The rearrangement joins TRBV19 to TRBJ2-6; D might be TRBD1 (6 bases). The CDR3 runs to 16 residues. Trimming took 6 bases from V and 4 from J, leaving 16 bases between them. Germline V gene lookup returns CDR1 LNHDA and CDR2 SQIVND (reference sequence). The CDR3 is CASSKQSGAGANVLTF. The CDR3 DNA is TGTGCCAGTAGCAAGCAATCAGGGGCAGGGGCCAACGTCCTGACTTTC.

In DNA form, the CDR3 reads TGTGCCAGCAGCTTAAACAGGGACTATGGCTACACCTTC. Encoded protein: CASSLNRDYGYTF. The genes are TRBV7-9 and TRBJ1-2; D possibly corresponds to TRBD1 (6 bases). Germline CDR1 reads SEHNR; CDR2 reads FQNEAQ (reference sequence). The CDR3 is 13 amino acids. The ends were cut back, 2 bases at V and 3 bases at J, with 7 bases in the middle.